The sequence of this TCR beta chain was determined in a study of blood T cell repertoires in COVID-19. The V end was cut by 0 bases, the J end by 7 bases, with 15 bases between. Germline lookup yields CDR1 MNHEY and CDR2 SVGAGI. CDR3 length equals 16 residues. Assay used: immunoSEQ multiplex PCR; TCRdb lists only in-frame clones, some missing. Seen here are about 78,000 clones, 86% observed once, and the top ten hold approximately 5%. The sample taken for sequencing was peripheral blood. The receptor was isolated from a man aged 50-59 years with active or convalescent COVID-19. The chain joins TRBV6-5 to TRBJ2-2; possibly TRBD2 for D (7 bases). The CDR3 DNA reads as TGTGCCAGCAGTTACTCGATGGGGGGGCGTGACGGGGAGCTGTTTTTT. This translates into CASSYSMGGRDGELFF.